This entry describes one T cell receptor (beta chain). This clonotype has a handful of counts. Its antigen is unknown. The input lacks base qualities; no much larger clone sits a single base away. These data come from a study of blood T cells in healthy people across ages (dated by TCRdb to the mid-2010s). About the study as a whole: In model experiments, roughly one uniquely barcoded TCR beta cDNA molecule per two T cells was captured by template switching. The donors were divided into four age groups: young (average around 16 years), middle-aged (about 40), aged (around 59) and long-lived (nearly 85). To track age-related changes in TCR beta repertoire diversity, the study relied on deep sequencing normalized with unique cDNA molecular identifiers. To avoid experimental bias, donors of different ages were randomly spread across the sequencing lanes. The study analyzed two additional independent replicas of 1 million unique cDNA reads from the same blood draw for two donors, one aged 18 to 30 and one aged 80 or older. On the study overall, not on this receptor specifically: Because the CMV infection status of the donors was unknown, age-related changes in expanded clonotypes may potentially have been confounded. The percentage of naive T cells measured by flow cytometry correlated strongly with observed TCR beta diversity. Conclusive comparison of naive and antigen-experienced compartments was prevented by the profiling of bulk unsorted PBMCs. Total diversity estimates from one million sequenced T cells were considered lower bounds and underestimates. The long-lived group showed more naive CD4+ T cells, fewer expanded clones and increased TCR diversity than the aged group, suggesting age selection. As age increased, observed TCR beta diversity per million T cells dropped in a roughly linear way, and a significant reduction was already evident by age about 40.

Donors were under 40 systemically healthy Caucasian individuals from Russia aged roughly 6 to 100 years. Each donor gave ten milliliters of peripheral blood, drawn into EDTA-treated Vacutainer tubes. Ficoll-Paque density-gradient centrifugation was used to isolate PBMCs, with at least 6.5 million per sample. Trizol reagent was used to extract total RNA from PBMCs, with at least 6 micrograms per sample. Naive CD45RAhigh/CD27high T cell percentages were measured by flow cytometry on a PBMC aliquot from every donor. The V end gives up 5 bases and the J end 3 bases, leaving 10 bases in the junction not matched to a gene. CDR3 length: 16 amino acids, cysteine to phenylalanine. The kept DNA is CDR3 alone, 48 bases in frame from the first base. CDR1 is given as MNHNY and CDR2 as SVGAGI, both from the germline V gene (reference sequence). Receptors were amplified or captured by 5' RACE. Sequencing was carried out with an Illumina HiSeq 2500. The second PCR ran for roughly 6 to 11 cycles and used a J-beta primer mix along with a sample-barcoded 5' primer. A template-switch 5' adaptor carrying 12 random nucleotides introduced a unique molecular identifier onto each TCR beta cDNA molecule. At least 2.5 million CDR3-containing paired-end reads were obtained from each sample. All of the RNA was converted into first-strand cDNA using the Mint cDNA synthesis kit, with a TRBC-specific oligonucleotide serving as the primer. All cDNA was treated with uracil-DNA glycosylase and then went through a first 18-cycle PCR with the universal primers M1SS and BC2_uni_R. Per the authors' processing: For normalization, 1 million high-quality reads, each with a distinct molecular identifier, were randomly selected from each sample. Instead of being binned into consensus sequences, reads that shared molecular identifiers were thrown out. MiTCR, with a Q25 quality threshold and the strictest error-elimination algorithm, was used for CDR3 identification, clonotype clustering and error correction. Lower-bound total TCR beta diversity was estimated with a nonparametric unseen species model using Euler transformation. The public reads were quality trimmed at Q25 with fastp and then assembled into clones with MiXCR by TCRdb, keeping productive beta chains. Rows are unified per CDR3 protein, each entry keeping the most common DNA and genes. The V and J calls and clone size come from TCRdb's table, not from the authors' own analysis. This sample has hundreds of thousands of distinct CDR3 sequences in its table, and approximately 22% of those were observed once. The ten largest clones represent about 20% of the sample.

The sequence is built from TRBV6-6 and TRBJ1-1; TRBD1 fits 9 bases in the junction. The clonotype was recovered from a man aged 65 to 85 in good health. Sample: blood. The nucleotide sequence reads TGTGCCAGCAGTACCTACAGGACAGGGGAGTACACTGAAGCTTTCTTT. Its amino acids are CASSTYRTGEYTEAFF.